A selection of T cell receptor beta chains follows, all from one sample in a study of T cell responses to AZD1222 COVID-19 vaccine. The protocol was immunoSEQ multiplex PCR, while the TCRdb copy is restricted to in-frame clones and leaves out a portion. The sample records around 76,000 clones, approximately 84% being singletons. Here the sequenced sample was peripheral blood, taken on day 0 of AZD1222 vaccination. These receptors originate from an adult in good health. Both conserved end residues are part of each CDR3. The D gene is left open where the match is weak. Some rows have no size entry. The others give once, few or many, or a class for an expanded clone.

D: NA
V: TRBV7-6
J: TRBJ1-1
size: once
CDR3: CASSPRSLRDTEAFF
DNA: TGTGCCAGCAGCCCGAGATCTCTTAGGGACACTGAAGCTTTCTTT

D: TRBD1
V: TRBV7-3
J: TRBJ1-2
size: NA
CDR3: CASSYSSQGPYGYTF
DNA: TGTGCCAGCAGCTACTCCTCACAGGGGCCCTATGGCTACACCTTC

D: TRBD2
V: TRBV7-6
J: TRBJ2-1
size: few
CDR3: CASSPGREQFF
DNA: TGTGCCAGCAGTCCCGGGAGGGAGCAGTTCTTC

D: NA
V: TRBV3-1/TRBV3-2
J: TRBJ2-2
size: once
CDR3: CASSQLAVTGELFF
DNA: TGTGCCAGCAGCCAGTTAGCGGTCACCGGGGAGCTGTTTTTT

D: NA
V: TRBV29-1
J: TRBJ2-3
size: NA
CDR3: CSVQGRVGADTQYF
DNA: TGCAGCGTCCAGGGCCGGGTCGGAGCAGATACGCAGTATTTT

D: NA
V: TRBV9
J: TRBJ1-2
size: NA
CDR3: CASSKAGLDGYTF
DNA: TGTGCCAGCAGCAAGGCAGGGTTGGATGGCTACACCTTC

D: NA
V: TRBV7-2
J: TRBJ1-2
size: NA
CDR3: CASSLGHNYGYTF
DNA: TGTGCCAGCAGCCTGGGACATAACTATGGCTACACCTTC

D: NA
V: TRBV6-5
J: TRBJ2-1
size: NA
CDR3: CASSSGPYNEQFF
DNA: TGTGCCAGCAGTTCAGGTCCATACAATGAGCAGTTCTTC

D: TRBD2
V: TRBV25-1
J: TRBJ2-5
size: NA
CDR3: CASSATGKGLAGGLGQYF
DNA: TGTGCCAGCAGTGCCACAGGAAAAGGACTAGCGGGGGGGCTGGGCCAGTACTTC

D: NA
V: TRBV3-1/TRBV3-2
J: TRBJ1-4
size: NA
CDR3: CASSLHSGPPGKLFF
DNA: TGTGCCAGCAGCCTCCACTCGGGACCTCCTGGGAAACTGTTTTTT

D: TRBD1
V: TRBV6-6
J: TRBJ2-7
size: NA
CDR3: CASSYRDREFEQYF
DNA: TGTGCCAGCAGTTACCGGGACAGGGAGTTCGAGCAGTACTTC

D: TRBD1
V: TRBV28
J: TRBJ2-7
size: few
CDR3: CASSPRDSPYEQYF
DNA: TGTGCCAGCAGTCCCCGGGACAGTCCCTACGAGCAGTACTTC

D: NA
V: TRBV19
J: TRBJ1-1
size: few
CDR3: CASSYNDGNTEAFF
DNA: TGTGCCAGTAGTTATAACGACGGGAACACTGAAGCTTTCTTT

D: NA
V: TRBV12-3/TRBV12-4
J: TRBJ2-7
size: NA
CDR3: CASSLGRSYEQYF
DNA: TGTGCCAGCAGTTTGGGCAGGTCGTACGAGCAGTACTTC

D: NA
V: TRBV5-1
J: TRBJ1-2
size: NA
CDR3: CASSLVGNYGYTF
DNA: TGCGCCAGCAGCTTGGTAGGGAACTATGGCTACACCTTC

D: TRBD1
V: TRBV4-1
J: TRBJ1-4
size: NA
CDR3: CASSRLPDRITTNEKLFF
DNA: TGCGCCAGCAGCCGGCTACCGGACAGGATTACAACTAATGAAAAACTGTTTTTT

D: NA
V: TRBV6-1
J: TRBJ1-3
size: NA
CDR3: CASSEATAQTTIYF
DNA: TGTGCCAGCAGTGAAGCAACGGCCCAAACCACCATATATTTT

D: TRBD1
V: TRBV7-9
J: TRBJ1-4
size: NA
CDR3: CASSPRTGSEKLFF
DNA: TGTGCCAGCAGCCCCCGGACAGGGAGTGAAAAACTGTTTTTT

D: NA
V: TRBV5-1
J: TRBJ1-3
size: NA
CDR3: CASSLYLASSGNTIYF
DNA: TGCGCCAGCAGCTTGTATCTAGCCAGCTCTGGAAACACCATATATTTT

D: NA
V: TRBV5-5
J: TRBJ1-3
size: NA
CDR3: CASSLYSAESGNTIYF
DNA: TGTGCCAGCAGCTTGTACAGTGCTGAATCCGGAAACACCATATATTTT

D: TRBD1
V: TRBV5-1
J: TRBJ1-1
size: NA
CDR3: CASSTGMNTEAFF
DNA: TGCGCCAGCTCGACAGGGATGAACACTGAAGCTTTCTTT

D: NA
V: TRBV5-1
J: TRBJ2-7
size: NA
CDR3: CASSSPGSYEQYF
DNA: TGCGCCAGCAGCTCACCGGGCTCCTACGAGCAGTACTTC

D: TRBD2
V: TRBV9
J: TRBJ2-1
size: NA
CDR3: CASSVGSGGAYNEQFF
DNA: TGTGCCAGCAGCGTAGGTAGCGGGGGGGCTTACAATGAGCAGTTCTTC

D: TRBD2
V: TRBV7-2
J: TRBJ2-7
size: once
CDR3: CASSLATSGGTYEQYF
DNA: TGTGCCAGCAGCTTAGCCACTAGCGGGGGCACCTACGAGCAGTACTTC

D: NA
V: TRBV3-1/TRBV3-2
J: TRBJ2-5
size: once
CDR3: CASSQEGGETQYF
DNA: TGTGCCAGCAGCCAAGAGGGGGGAGAGACCCAGTACTTC

D: NA
V: TRBV6-4
J: TRBJ1-2
size: NA
CDR3: CASSEGETYGYTF
DNA: TGTGCCAGCAGTGAAGGGGAGACCTATGGCTACACCTTC

D: NA
V: TRBV10-3
J: TRBJ1-6
size: NA
CDR3: CAISESKGGRNSPLHF
DNA: TGTGCCATCAGTGAGTCGAAGGGGGGTAGGAATTCACCCCTCCACTTT

D: NA
V: TRBV2
J: TRBJ1-1
size: once
CDR3: CASSADWRVRAFF
DNA: TGTGCCAGCAGTGCTGACTGGAGGGTGAGAGCTTTCTTT

D: TRBD1
V: TRBV19
J: TRBJ2-7
size: NA
CDR3: CASSVGDSRYYEQYF
DNA: TGTGCCAGTAGTGTTGGGGACAGTCGATACTACGAGCAGTACTTC

D: NA
V: TRBV5-3
J: TRBJ1-2
size: NA
CDR3: CARSLTSRGYGYTF
DNA: TGTGCCAGAAGCTTGACGTCCCGGGGATATGGCTACACCTTC

D: TRBD1
V: TRBV10-3
J: TRBJ2-7
size: NA
CDR3: CASEDREVGEQYF
DNA: TGTGCCAGCGAGGACAGGGAGGTCGGCGAGCAGTACTTC

D: NA
V: TRBV14
J: TRBJ1-3
size: NA
CDR3: CASSRTGGAPSGNTIYF
DNA: TGTGCCAGCAGCCGTACGGGGGGTGCCCCCTCTGGAAACACCATATATTTT

D: NA
V: TRBV19
J: TRBJ1-5
size: NA
CDR3: CASRGGNQPQHF
DNA: TGTGCCAGCAGGGGCGGCAATCAGCCCCAGCATTTT

D: NA
V: TRBV6-5
J: TRBJ2-1
size: NA
CDR3: CASSYGSTPNNEQFF
DNA: TGTGCCAGCAGTTACGGGTCCACCCCAAACAATGAGCAGTTCTTC

D: TRBD1
V: TRBV6-5
J: TRBJ2-1
size: NA
CDR3: CASSYFGQGSSNEQFF
DNA: TGTGCCAGCAGTTACTTTGGACAGGGCAGCAGCAATGAGCAGTTCTTC

D: TRBD1
V: TRBV3-1/TRBV3-2
J: TRBJ2-2
size: NA
CDR3: CASSRHGAPGQGYTGELFF
DNA: TGTGCCAGCAGCCGCCACGGAGCCCCGGGACAGGGGTACACCGGGGAGCTGTTTTTT

D: TRBD1
V: TRBV5-4
J: TRBJ2-1
size: NA
CDR3: CASSLTGDSYNEQFF
DNA: TGTGCCAGCAGCCTGACAGGGGACTCCTACAATGAGCAGTTCTTC

D: TRBD2
V: TRBV24-1
J: TRBJ2-1
size: NA
CDR3: CATSGAGGSNEQFF
DNA: TGTGCCACCAGTGGAGCGGGGGGGAGTAATGAGCAGTTCTTC

D: NA
V: TRBV11-1
J: TRBJ1-1
size: NA
CDR3: CASSPAQVNTEAFF
DNA: TGTGCCAGCAGCCCAGCACAGGTTAACACTGAAGCTTTCTTT

D: NA
V: TRBV30
J: TRBJ1-3
size: NA
CDR3: CAWSGKGPSSGNTIYF
DNA: TGTGCCTGGAGTGGTAAAGGGCCTAGCTCTGGAAACACCATATATTTT